This T cell receptor (beta chain) was found in a study of human T cells and chemical hapten exposure. This sample's time point: pre-sensitization, week 0. Indicated treatment: therapeutic diphenylcyclopropenone sensitization with weekly scalp DPC. This clonotype was counted between two and nine times. Its antigen remains unknown. CDR3 length equals 15 residues. Germline lookup yields CDR1 SGHRS and CDR2 YFSETQ. Germline trimming cut 4 bases from V and 2 bases from J; bases unmatched to any gene: 6. Study-wide results and caveats: It was expanded TCRs that formed significantly more large CDR3 similarity clusters than controls did.

Original processing methods: Ranging from about 20,000 to 700,000, TCR counts per sample had a median value of roughly 96,000. TCRdb re-called the RACE reads with MiXCR, one entry per CDR3 protein. The V and J calls and clone size come from TCRdb's table, not from the authors' own analysis. The sample consists of about 61,000 distinct CDR3 sequences, about 7% of them appearing once. The chain is built from TRBV5-1 and TRBJ2-3; TRBD2 aligns across 8 bases. This clonotype was sampled from a woman aged 25-40 years with alopecia areata. Some clones in this sample may be carry-over from other donors' samples. The source was whole blood, collected in connection with sensitization to the hapten diphenylcyclopropenone (DPC). The CDR3 DNA reads TGCGCCAGCAGCCAAGCGGGGGCCACCACAGATACGCAGTATTTT. Amino acid sequence: CASSQAGATTDTQYF.